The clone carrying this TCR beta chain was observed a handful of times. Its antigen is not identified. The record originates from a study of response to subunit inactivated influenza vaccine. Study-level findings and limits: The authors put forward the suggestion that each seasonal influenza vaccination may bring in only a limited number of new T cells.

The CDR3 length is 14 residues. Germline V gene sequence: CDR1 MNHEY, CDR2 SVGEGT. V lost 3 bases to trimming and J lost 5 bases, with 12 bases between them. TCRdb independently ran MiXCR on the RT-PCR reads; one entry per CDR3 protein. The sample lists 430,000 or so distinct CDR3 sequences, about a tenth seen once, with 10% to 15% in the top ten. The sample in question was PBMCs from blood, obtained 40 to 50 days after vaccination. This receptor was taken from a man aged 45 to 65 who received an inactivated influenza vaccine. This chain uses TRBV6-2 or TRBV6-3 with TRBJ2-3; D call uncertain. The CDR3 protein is CASSYLQTRDTQYF. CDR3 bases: TGTGCCAGCAGTTATTTACAGACCAGAGATACGCAGTATTTT.